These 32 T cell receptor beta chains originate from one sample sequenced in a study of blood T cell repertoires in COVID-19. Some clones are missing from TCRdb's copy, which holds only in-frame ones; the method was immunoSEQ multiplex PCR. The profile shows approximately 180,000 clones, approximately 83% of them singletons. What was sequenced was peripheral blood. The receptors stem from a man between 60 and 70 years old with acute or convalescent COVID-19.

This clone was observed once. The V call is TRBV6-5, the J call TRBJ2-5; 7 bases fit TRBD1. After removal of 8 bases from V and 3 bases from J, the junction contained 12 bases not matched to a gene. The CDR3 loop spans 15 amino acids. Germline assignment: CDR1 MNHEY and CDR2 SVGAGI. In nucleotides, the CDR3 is TGTGCCAGCTCTCCGACAGGGATGACCAAAGAGACCCAGTACTTC. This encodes CASSPTGMTKETQYF.

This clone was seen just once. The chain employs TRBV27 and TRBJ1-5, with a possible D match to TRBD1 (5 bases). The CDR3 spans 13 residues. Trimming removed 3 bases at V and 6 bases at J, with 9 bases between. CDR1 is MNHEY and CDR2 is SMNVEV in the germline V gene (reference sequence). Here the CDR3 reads CASSLGGTQPQHF. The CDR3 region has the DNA TGTGCCAGCAGTTTGGGGGGTACTCAGCCCCAGCATTTT.

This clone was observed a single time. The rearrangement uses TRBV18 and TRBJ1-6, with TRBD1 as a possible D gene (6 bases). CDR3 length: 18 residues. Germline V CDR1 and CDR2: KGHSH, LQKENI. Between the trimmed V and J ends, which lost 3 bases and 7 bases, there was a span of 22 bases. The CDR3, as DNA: TGTGCCAGCTCACCCGTTCCTCCACGGGGAGGGGGGAATTCACCCCTCCACTTT. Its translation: CASSPVPPRGGGNSPLHF.

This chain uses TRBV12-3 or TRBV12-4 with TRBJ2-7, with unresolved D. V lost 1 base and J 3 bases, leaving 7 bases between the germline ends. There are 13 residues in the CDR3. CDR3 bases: TGTGCCAGCAGTTTAGTCCATAGCTACGAGCAGTACTTC. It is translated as CASSLVHSYEQYF.

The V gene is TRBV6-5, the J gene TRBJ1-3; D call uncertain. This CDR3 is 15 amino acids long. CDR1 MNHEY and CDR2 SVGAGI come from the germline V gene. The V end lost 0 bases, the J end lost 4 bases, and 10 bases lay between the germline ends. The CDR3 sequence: CASSYSPRQGNTIYF. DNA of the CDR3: TGTGCCAGCAGTTACTCTCCCAGGCAAGGAAACACCATATATTTT.

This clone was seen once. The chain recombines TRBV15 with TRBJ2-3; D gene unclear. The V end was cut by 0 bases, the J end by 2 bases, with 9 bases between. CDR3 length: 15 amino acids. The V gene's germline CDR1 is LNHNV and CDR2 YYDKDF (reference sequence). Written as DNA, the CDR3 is TGTGCCACCAGCAGAGAGCGGAAACTCACAGATACGCAGTATTTT. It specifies CATSRERKLTDTQYF.

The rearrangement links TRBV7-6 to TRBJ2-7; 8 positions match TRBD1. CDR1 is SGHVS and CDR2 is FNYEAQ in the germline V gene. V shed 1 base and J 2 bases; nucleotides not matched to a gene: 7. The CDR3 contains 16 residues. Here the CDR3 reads CASSLGSGTGTYEQYF. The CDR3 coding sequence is TGTGCCAGCAGCTTAGGATCCGGGACAGGAACCTACGAGCAGTACTTC. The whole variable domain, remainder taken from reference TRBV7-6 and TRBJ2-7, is GAGVSQSPRYKVTKRGQDVALRCDPISGHVSLYWYRQALGQGPEFLTYFNYEAQQDKSGLPNDRFSAERPEGSISTLTIQRTEQRDSAMYRCASSLGSGTGTYEQYFGPGTRLTVT.

This CDR3 reads CASKGPGGSHVLYEQYF. CDR3 in DNA: TGTGCCAGCAAGGGGCCTGGCGGGAGCCACGTCTTATACGAGCAGTACTTC. This chain joins TRBV21-1 and TRBJ2-7; the table assigns TRBD2, which was not confirmed against the DNA. TRBV21-1 is marked as a pseudogene. The CDR3 is 17 residues long.

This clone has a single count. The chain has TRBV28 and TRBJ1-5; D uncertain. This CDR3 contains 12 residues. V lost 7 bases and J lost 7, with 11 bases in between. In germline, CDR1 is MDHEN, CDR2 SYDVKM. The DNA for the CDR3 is TGTGCCAGCAAAAGAGGTAAACAGCCCCAGCATTTT. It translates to CASKRGKQPQHF.

The CDR3 loop is CASRDSLSGANVLTF. As DNA, the CDR3 is TGTGCCAGCAGGGACAGCCTCTCTGGGGCCAACGTCCTGACTTTC. This rearrangement joins TRBV6-6 to TRBJ2-6, with D possibly matching TRBD1 (6 bases). The V end lost 6 bases, the J end lost 0 bases, and 9 bases lay between the germline ends. The CDR3 extends over 15 amino acids. Germline loops: CDR1 MNHNY, CDR2 SVGAGI (reference sequence).

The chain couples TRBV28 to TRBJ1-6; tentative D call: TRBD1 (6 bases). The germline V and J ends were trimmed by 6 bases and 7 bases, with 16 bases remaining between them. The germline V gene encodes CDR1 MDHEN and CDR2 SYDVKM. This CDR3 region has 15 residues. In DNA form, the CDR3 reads TGTGCCAGCAGCCCGTCGGCAGGGGAAAATTCACCCCTCCACTTT. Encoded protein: CASSPSAGENSPLHF.

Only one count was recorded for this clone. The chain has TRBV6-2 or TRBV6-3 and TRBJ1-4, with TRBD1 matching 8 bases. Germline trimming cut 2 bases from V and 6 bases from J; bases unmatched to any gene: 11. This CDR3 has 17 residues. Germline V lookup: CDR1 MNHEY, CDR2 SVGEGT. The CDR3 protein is CASSYAGLTGDDEKLFF. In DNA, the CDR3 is TGTGCCAGCAGTTACGCGGGATTGACAGGGGACGATGAAAAACTGTTTTTT.

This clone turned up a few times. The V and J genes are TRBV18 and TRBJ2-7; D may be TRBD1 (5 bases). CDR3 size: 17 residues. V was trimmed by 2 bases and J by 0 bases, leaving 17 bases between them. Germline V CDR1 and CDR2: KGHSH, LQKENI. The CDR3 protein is CASSPGSKGPSSYEQYF. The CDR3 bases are TGTGCCAGCTCACCAGGTAGCAAGGGGCCCAGCTCCTACGAGCAGTACTTC.

The CDR3 region has the DNA TGTGCCAGCATTCTCTTCACAGGGGCCACTGAAGCTTTCTTT. Translation: CASILFTGATEAFF. The chain couples TRBV6-5 to TRBJ1-1; TRBD1 agrees at 7 bases. Unmatched junction bases numbered 9, after V lost 7 bases and J lost 4 bases. The CDR3 has 14 residues. The germline V gene has CDR1 MNHEY and CDR2 SVGAGI.

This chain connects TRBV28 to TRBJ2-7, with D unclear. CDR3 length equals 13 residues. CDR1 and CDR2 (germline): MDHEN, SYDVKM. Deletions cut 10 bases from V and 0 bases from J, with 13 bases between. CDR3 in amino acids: CATNRPSSYEQYF. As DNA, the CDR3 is TGTGCCACCAACAGACCCAGCTCCTACGAGCAGTACTTC.

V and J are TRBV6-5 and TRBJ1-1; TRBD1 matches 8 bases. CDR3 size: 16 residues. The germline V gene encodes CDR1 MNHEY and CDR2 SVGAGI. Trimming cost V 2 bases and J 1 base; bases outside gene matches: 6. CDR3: CASSYQGANRNTEAFF. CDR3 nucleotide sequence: TGTGCCAGCAGTTACCAGGGGGCGAACAGGAACACTGAAGCTTTCTTT.

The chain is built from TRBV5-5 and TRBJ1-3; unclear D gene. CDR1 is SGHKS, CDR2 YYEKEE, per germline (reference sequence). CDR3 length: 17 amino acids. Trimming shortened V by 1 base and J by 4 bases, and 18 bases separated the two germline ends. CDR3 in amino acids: CASSLSYPLWAGNTIYF. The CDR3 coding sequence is TGTGCCAGCAGCTTGTCTTATCCCCTTTGGGCAGGAAACACCATATATTTT. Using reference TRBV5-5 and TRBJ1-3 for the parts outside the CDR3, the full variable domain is DAGVTQSPTHLIKTRGQQVTLRCSPISGHKSVSWYQQVLGQGPQFIFQYYEKEERGRGNFPDRFSARQFPNYSSELNVNALLLGDSALYLCASSLSYPLWAGNTIYFGEGSWLTVV.

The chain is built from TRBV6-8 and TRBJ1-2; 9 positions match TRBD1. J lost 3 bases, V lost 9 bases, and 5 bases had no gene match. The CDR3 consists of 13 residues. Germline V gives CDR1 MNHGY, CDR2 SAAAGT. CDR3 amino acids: CASGQGRDYGYTF. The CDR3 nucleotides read TGTGCCAGTGGACAGGGGCGAGACTATGGCTACACCTTC.

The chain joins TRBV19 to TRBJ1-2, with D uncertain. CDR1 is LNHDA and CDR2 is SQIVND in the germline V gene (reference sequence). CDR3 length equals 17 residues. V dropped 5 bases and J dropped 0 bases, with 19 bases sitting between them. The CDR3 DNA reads TGTGCCAGTAGTCTGGATTCCCGCCGGGGTACTAACTATGGCTACACCTTC. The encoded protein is CASSLDSRRGTNYGYTF.

The CDR3 region is CASSGSGRGFNEQFF. In nucleotides, the CDR3 is TGTGCCAGCAGCGGAAGCGGGAGAGGTTTCAATGAGCAGTTCTTC. The V and J genes are TRBV9 and TRBJ2-1, with 8 bases matching TRBD2. The V gene end was trimmed by 3 bases and the J gene end by 6 bases; junction bases not matched to a gene: 8. The CDR3 loop spans 15 amino acids. The germline gives CDR1 SGDLS, CDR2 YYNGEE.

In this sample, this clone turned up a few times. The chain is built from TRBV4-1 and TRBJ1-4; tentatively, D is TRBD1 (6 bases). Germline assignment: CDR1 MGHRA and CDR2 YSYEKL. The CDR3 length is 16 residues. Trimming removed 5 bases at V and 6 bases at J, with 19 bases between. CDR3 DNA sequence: TGCGCCAGCAGCTACCGGACAGTCGGGTTGGATGAAAAACTGTTTTTT. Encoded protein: CASSYRTVGLDEKLFF.

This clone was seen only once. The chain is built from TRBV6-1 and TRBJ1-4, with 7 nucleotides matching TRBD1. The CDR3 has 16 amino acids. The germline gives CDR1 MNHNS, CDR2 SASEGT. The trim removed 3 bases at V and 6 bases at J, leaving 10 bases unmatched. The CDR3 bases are TGTGCCAGCAGTGATGGTTGGAGGGGGCGGGATGAAAAACTGTTTTTT. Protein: CASSDGWRGRDEKLFF.

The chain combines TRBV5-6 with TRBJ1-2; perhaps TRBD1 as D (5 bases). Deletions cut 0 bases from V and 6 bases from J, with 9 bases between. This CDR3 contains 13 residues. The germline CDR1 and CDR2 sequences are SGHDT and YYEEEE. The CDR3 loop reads CASSLVSGNGYTF. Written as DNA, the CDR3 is TGTGCCAGCAGCTTGGTTTCAGGGAATGGCTACACCTTC.

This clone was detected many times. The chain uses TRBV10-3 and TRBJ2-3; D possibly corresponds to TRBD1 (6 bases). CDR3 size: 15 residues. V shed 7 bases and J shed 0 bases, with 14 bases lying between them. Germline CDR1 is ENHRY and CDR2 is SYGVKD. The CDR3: CAINSRTASTDTQYF. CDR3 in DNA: TGTGCCATCAATAGCCGGACAGCTAGCACAGATACGCAGTATTTT.

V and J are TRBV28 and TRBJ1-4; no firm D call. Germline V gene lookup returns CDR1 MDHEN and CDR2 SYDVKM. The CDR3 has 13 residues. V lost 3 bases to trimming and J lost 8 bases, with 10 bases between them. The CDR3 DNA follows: TGTGCCAGCAGTTTCGGAGGGCCGGAAAAACTGTTTTTT. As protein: CASSFGGPEKLFF.

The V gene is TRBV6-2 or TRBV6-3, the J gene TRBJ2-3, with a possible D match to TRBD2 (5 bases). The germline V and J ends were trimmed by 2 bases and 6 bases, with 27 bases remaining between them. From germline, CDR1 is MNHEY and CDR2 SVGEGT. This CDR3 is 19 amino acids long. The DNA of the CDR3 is TGTGCCAGCAGTTACGGAAAGATAAAGTCTAGCACATACCACGATACGCAGTATTTT. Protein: CASSYGKIKSSTYHDTQYF.

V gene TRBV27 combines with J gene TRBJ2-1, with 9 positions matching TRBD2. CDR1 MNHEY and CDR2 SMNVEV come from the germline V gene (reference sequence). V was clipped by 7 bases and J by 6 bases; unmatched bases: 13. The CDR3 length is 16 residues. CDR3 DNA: TGTGCCAGCATCCCTTCCTTGGCGGGAGGGCCCAATGAGCAGTTCTTC. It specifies CASIPSLAGGPNEQFF.

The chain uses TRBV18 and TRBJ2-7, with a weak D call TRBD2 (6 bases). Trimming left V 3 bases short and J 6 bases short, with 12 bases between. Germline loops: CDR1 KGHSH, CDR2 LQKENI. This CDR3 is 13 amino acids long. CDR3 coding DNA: TGTGCCAGCTCACCTGGGACGGAGGGCGAGCAGTACTTC. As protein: CASSPGTEGEQYF.

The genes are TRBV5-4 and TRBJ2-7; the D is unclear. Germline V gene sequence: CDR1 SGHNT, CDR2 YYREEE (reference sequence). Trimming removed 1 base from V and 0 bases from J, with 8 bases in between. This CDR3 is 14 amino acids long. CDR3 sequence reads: CASSLLQSSYEQYF. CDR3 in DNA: TGTGCCAGCAGCTTGTTACAGAGCTCCTACGAGCAGTACTTC.

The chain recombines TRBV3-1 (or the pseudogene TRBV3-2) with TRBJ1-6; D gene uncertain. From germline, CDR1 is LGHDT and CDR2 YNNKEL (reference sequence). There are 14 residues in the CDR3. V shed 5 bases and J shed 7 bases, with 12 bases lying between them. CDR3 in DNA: TGTGCCAGCAGCTTTTCAGGTCCAAATTCACCCCTCCACTTT. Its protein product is CASSFSGPNSPLHF.

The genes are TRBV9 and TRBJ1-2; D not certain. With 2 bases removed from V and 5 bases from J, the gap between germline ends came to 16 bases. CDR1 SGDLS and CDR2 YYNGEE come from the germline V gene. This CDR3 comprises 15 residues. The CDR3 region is CASSVEVAGNYGYTF. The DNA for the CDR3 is TGTGCCAGCAGCGTCGAAGTAGCGGGCAATTATGGCTACACCTTC. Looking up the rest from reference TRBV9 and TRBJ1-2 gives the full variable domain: DSGVTQTPKHLITATGQRVTLRCSPRSGDLSVYWYQQSLDQGLQFLIQYYNGEERAKGNILERFSAQQFPDLHSELNLSSLELGDSALYFCASSVEVAGNYGYTFGSGTRLTVV.

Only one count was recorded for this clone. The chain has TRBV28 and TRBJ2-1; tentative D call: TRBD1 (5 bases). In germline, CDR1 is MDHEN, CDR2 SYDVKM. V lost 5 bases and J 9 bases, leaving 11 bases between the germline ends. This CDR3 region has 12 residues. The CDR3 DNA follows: TGTGCCAGCAGTCTCCAGGGCTCTGAGCAGTTCTTC. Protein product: CASSLQGSEQFF.